The source of this T cell receptor beta chain is a study of CD8+ T cells in alopecia areata. The authors sorted CD4+ cells into CD25+CD127- cells for a handful of patients. In each case, RNA was isolated and then reverse transcribed into cDNA as the sequencing template. Repertoires were generated with immunoSEQ multiplex PCR, while TCRdb's copy carries only in-frame clones and drops some. The sample records 30,000 to 40,000 clones, under 65% being singletons. The receptor was derived from a human donor with alopecia areata. The material sequenced was CD4+ Tregs sorted from blood.

The DNA of the CDR3 is TGTGCCAGCAGCGCTCTAGCGGGGGTCACAGATACGCAGTATTTT. Translating gives CASSALAGVTDTQYF. The chain links TRBV9 to TRBJ2-3; the match to TRBD2 covers 10 bases. This CDR3 region has 15 residues. The V segment lost 3 bases and the J segment 2 bases; nucleotides outside the gene matches: 3. CDR1 is SGDLS and CDR2 is YYNGEE in the germline V gene.